This T cell receptor (beta chain) appears in the sequencing data of a study of shared clonotypes between healthy human individuals. Study results and limitations: Naive CD4 clonotypes overlapped across a few donors at approximately 5.5%.

Germline-derived CDR1 and CDR2 are ENHRY and SYGVKD. The V end lost 8 bases, the J end lost 3 bases, and 13 bases lay between the germline ends. CDR3 length equals 13 residues. For each subset, genomic DNA was distributed in equal portions over several immunoSEQ plates. The data were produced by immunoSEQ multiplex PCR, yet TCRdb's version contains in-frame clones alone and is incomplete. The sample contains about 2 million clones, 90% to 95% of which appear only once. A note on this clone: As yet, its antigen is unknown.

Sequencing was carried out using naive CD4+ T cells sorted from blood. As to subset: CD45RA+ positively selected. The chain links TRBV10-3 to TRBJ1-2; D remains ambiguous. This sequence was found in a man younger than 35 in good health. The CDR3 DNA reads as TGTGCCATCGGGCGAGTGAGTGACTATGGCTACACCTTC. Encoded protein: CAIGRVSDYGYTF.